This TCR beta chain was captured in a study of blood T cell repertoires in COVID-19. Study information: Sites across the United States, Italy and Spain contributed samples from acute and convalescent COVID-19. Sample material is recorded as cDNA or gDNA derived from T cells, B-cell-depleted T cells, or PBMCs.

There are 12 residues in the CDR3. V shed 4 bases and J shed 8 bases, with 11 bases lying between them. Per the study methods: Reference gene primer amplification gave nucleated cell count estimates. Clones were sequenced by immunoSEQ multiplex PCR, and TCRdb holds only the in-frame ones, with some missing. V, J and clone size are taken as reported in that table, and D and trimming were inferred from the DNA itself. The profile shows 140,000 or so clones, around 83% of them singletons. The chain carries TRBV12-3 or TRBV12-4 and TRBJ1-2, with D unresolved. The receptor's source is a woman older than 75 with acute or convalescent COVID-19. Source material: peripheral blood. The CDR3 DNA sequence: TGTGCCAGCAGTTACGTGGTCGGGGGCTACACCTTC. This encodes CASSYVVGGYTF.